One sample yielded the 22 T cell receptor beta chains listed below, sequenced in a study of T cell repertoires in cytomegalovirus infection. Their recognized antigens are unknown. Each CDR3 protein gets one entry after TCRdb re-called the reads with MiXCR. The sample has around 770,000 distinct CDR3 sequences, 25% to 35% seen once. Sample: cultured CD8+ T cells from PBMCs, taken from culture after CMV antigen stimulation. Source of these receptors: a human donor in good health (CMV status not recorded). Some clones in this sample may be carry-over from other donors' samples.

This clonotype appeared a few times. This sequence joins TRBV6-6 and TRBJ2-7, with a tentative D call TRBD1 (6 bases). Germline V gives CDR1 MNHNY, CDR2 SVGAGI (reference sequence). This CDR3 region has 14 residues. The V gene lost 1 base and the J gene lost 7 bases, with 14 bases spanning the gap. CDR3 sequence reads: CASSYLDSVMEQYV. The CDR3 coding sequence is TGTGCCAGCAGTTACTTGGACAGCGTAATGGAGCAGTACGTC.

The chain links TRBV6-5 to TRBJ2-5, with a weak D call TRBD2 (5 bases). Trimming removed 2 bases at V and 5 bases at J, with 15 bases between. CDR3 length: 15 amino acids. Germline V gene sequence: CDR1 MNHEY, CDR2 SVGAGI. As DNA, the CDR3 is TGTGCCAGCAGTTACGCGGTGGGGAGTGACGAGACCCAGTACTTC. Protein product: CASSYAVGSDETQYF.

This chain connects TRBV5-1 to TRBJ1-4; tentatively, D is TRBD1 (6 bases). Germline V gene lookup returns CDR1 SGHRS and CDR2 YFSETQ. This CDR3 spans 15 amino acids. V lost 7 bases and J 3 bases, leaving 16 bases between the germline ends. CDR3 nucleotide sequence: TGCGCCAGCCGGATGGGGGACACACCTAATGAAAAACTGTTTTTT. Translated: CASRMGDTPNEKLFF.

The gene calls are TRBV12-3 or TRBV12-4 and TRBJ1-2; TRBD1 matches at 7 bases. The CDR3 is made up of 12 amino acids. Unmatched junction bases numbered 1, after V lost 4 bases and J lost 5 bases. The CDR3 bases are TGTGCCAGCAGTTGGGACAGATATGGCTACACCTTC. It is translated as CASSWDRYGYTF.

In this sample, this clonotype turned up many times. The CDR3 reads CASSMGTNSPLHF. The CDR3 DNA reads as TGTGCCAGTAGTATGGGGACAAATTCACCCCTCCACTTT. V is TRBV19 and J is TRBJ1-6; possible D gene TRBD1, 6 bases. The V gene lost 3 bases and the J gene lost 7 bases, with 7 bases spanning the gap. The CDR3 consists of 13 residues. Germline V gene sequence: CDR1 LNHDA, CDR2 SQIVND (reference sequence).

This clonotype was seen more than once but under ten times. The CDR3 region is CASSSEGGETQYF. In DNA, the CDR3 is TGTGCCAGCAGCTCCGAGGGAGGGGAGACCCAGTACTTC. This chain links TRBV7-2 with TRBJ2-5; 7 nucleotides line up with TRBD2. The CDR3 has 13 residues. In germline, CDR1 is SGHTA, CDR2 FQGNSA. V trimming: 4 bases; J trimming: 5 bases; junction bases outside the gene matches: 4.

A remark on this clonotype: Germline and junction disagree at one end, which may indicate a read error. V gene TRBV12-3 or TRBV12-4 combines with J gene TRBJ2-2; D not certain. The CDR3 contains 18 residues. CDR3 sequence (DNA): TGTGCCATCAGTTTTATAGTGGTCGCGGCGGCGAACACCGGGGAGCTGTTTTTT. This translates into CAISFIVVAAANTGELFF.

The CDR3 sequence is CASSPVAGFMGKLFF. The CDR3, as DNA: TGTGCCAGCAGCCCAGTGGCGGGATTTATGGGAAAACTGTTTTTT. The J gene is TRBJ1-4, the V gene TRBV7-9; D uncertain. Germline V gene lookup returns CDR1 SEHNR and CDR2 FQNEAQ (reference sequence). With 5 bases removed from V and 10 bases from J, the gap between germline ends came to 20 bases. This CDR3 region has 15 residues.

The chain joins TRBV6-5 to TRBJ1-1, with TRBD1 identical over 7 bases. CDR3 length: 15 residues. In germline, CDR1 is MNHEY, CDR2 SVGAGI. V gave up 4 bases and J gave up 0 bases; unmatched junction bases: 5. The CDR3 spells CASSSPRGLNTEAFF. The CDR3 coding sequence is TGTGCCAGCAGTTCCCCCAGGGGGTTGAACACTGAAGCTTTCTTT.

This clonotype was counted ten times or more. As DNA, the CDR3 is TGTGCCAGCACTAAGTCCAGGGGAAAACCGGAGACCCAGTACTTC. As protein: CASTKSRGKPETQYF. This chain joins TRBV7-2 and TRBJ2-5; TRBD1 is a possible D gene (6 bases). Trimming took 7 bases from V and 5 from J, leaving 20 bases between them. Germline V gives CDR1 SGHTA, CDR2 FQGNSA. The CDR3 spans 15 residues.

The gene calls are TRBV10-2 and TRBJ2-7; D is tentatively TRBD1 or TRBD2 (5 bases each). Germline CDR1 is WSHSY and CDR2 is SAAADI. The CDR3 contains 15 residues. Trimming removed 2 bases at V and 1 base at J, with 12 bases between. The CDR3 sequence is CASSERGRGSYEQYV. CDR3 nucleotides: TGCGCCAGCAGTGAGAGGGGTCGAGGGTCCTACGAGCAGTACGTC.

This clonotype was seen more than once but under ten times. The chain links TRBV12-3 or TRBV12-4 to TRBJ2-3, with D uncertain. V was pared by 7 bases and J by 2 bases, with 10 bases between. The CDR3 has 13 residues. The CDR3 bases are TGTGCCAGCATAGGTATAGACACAGATACGCAGTATTTT. Protein product: CASIGIDTDTQYF.

This clonotype was recorded many times. V and J are TRBV6-6 and TRBJ1-1; D not resolved. Germline V lookup: CDR1 MNHNY, CDR2 SVGAGI (reference sequence). The ends were cut back, 6 bases at V and 5 bases at J, with 7 bases in the middle. The CDR3 has 11 residues. This CDR3 reads CASRAGTEAFF. The CDR3 bases are TGTGCCAGCAGGGCGGGGACTGAAGCTTTCTTT.

This clonotype showed up just a few times. V and J are TRBV7-8 and TRBJ2-1; D is perhaps TRBD1 (6 bases). V lost 4 bases and J lost 7, with 17 bases in between. This CDR3 region has 15 residues. Germline values: CDR1 SGHVS, CDR2 FQNEAQ. This CDR3 is CASSSRGRVNNEQFF. Here the CDR3 DNA reads TGTGCCAGCAGCTCCAGGGGCAGAGTGAATAATGAGCAGTTCTTC.

The J gene is TRBJ1-1, the V gene TRBV4-1; D call uncertain. Germline V gene lookup returns CDR1 MGHRA and CDR2 YSYEKL. Deletions cut 1 base from V and 1 base from J, with 10 bases between. The CDR3 runs to 15 residues. For the CDR3, the DNA is TGCGCCAGCAGCCAAGTGATATCCTGGAACACTGAAGCTTTCTTT. Its protein product is CASSQVISWNTEAFF.

V and J are TRBV12-3 or TRBV12-4 and TRBJ2-2; the D gene could be TRBD1 or TRBD2 (6 bases each). The CDR3 consists of 15 residues. The V end was cut by 2 bases, the J end by 5 bases, with 12 bases between. The CDR3 protein is CASSLSWGATGELFF. DNA for the CDR3: TGTGCCAGCAGTTTAAGTTGGGGGGCGACCGGGGAGCTGTTTTTT.

The V and J genes are TRBV5-4 and TRBJ1-2; D unclear. Per germline, CDR1 SGHNT and CDR2 YYREEE (reference sequence). Trimming pared 10 bases from V and 2 bases from J, leaving 15 bases between. This CDR3 region has 13 residues. The CDR3 reads CAAHSPPNYGYTF. The CDR3 region has the DNA TGTGCCGCTCACTCACCGCCCAACTATGGCTACACCTTC.

This clonotype was seen a handful of times. V and J are TRBV7-6 and TRBJ2-2, with TRBD2 identical over 11 bases. Germline assignment: CDR1 SGHVS and CDR2 FNYEAQ. This CDR3 comprises 18 residues. J was trimmed by 5 bases and V by 1 base; bases with no gene match: 9. Here the CDR3 reads CASSLGRASGGTTGELFF. The CDR3 region has the DNA TGTGCCAGCAGCTTAGGTCGGGCTAGCGGGGGGACAACCGGGGAGCTGTTTTTT.

There are a few counts of this clonotype. The gene calls are TRBV6-2 or TRBV6-3 and TRBJ2-3; 10 positions agree with TRBD1. Unmatched junction bases numbered 2, after V lost 8 bases and J lost 0 bases. Germline assignment: CDR1 MNHEY and CDR2 SVGEGT. The CDR3 extends over 14 amino acids. The CDR3 spells CASWTGGSTDTQYF. The CDR3 nucleotides are TGTGCCAGCTGGACAGGGGGTAGCACAGATACGCAGTATTTT.

This clonotype showed up just a few times. The chain recombines TRBV7-3 with TRBJ2-3, with 8 nucleotides matching TRBD2. Germline V gene data show CDR1 as SGHTA and CDR2 as FQGTGA. CDR3 length equals 15 residues. V dropped 3 bases and J dropped 5; count of bases not matched to a gene: 7. The CDR3 DNA is TGTGCCAGCAGCTTCGGAGCGGGGGAGGGAGATACGCAGTATTTT. Translated, it gives CASSFGAGEGDTQYF.

The chain combines TRBV6-2 or TRBV6-3 with TRBJ2-1; 7 positions agree with TRBD2. V shed 11 bases, J shed 7 bases, and the junction held 14 bases outside the gene matches. Germline V gene sequence: CDR1 MNHEY, CDR2 SVGEGT. The length of the CDR3 is 14 residues. In DNA, the CDR3 is TGTGCCTCGCGTGCGGGGGTTTATAGGAATGAGCAGTTCTTC. Translated: CASRAGVYRNEQFF.

A few counts support this clonotype. CDR3 nucleotides: TGCGCCAGCAGCCAAGATCGGGGGGGAAGGTATGGCTACACCTTC. Its protein product is CASSQDRGGRYGYTF. This rearrangement joins TRBV4-3 to TRBJ1-2; D is possibly TRBD1 (5 bases). CDR1 and CDR2 from the germline V gene are LGHNA and YSLEER. The CDR3 is 15 amino acids. Trimming left V 0 bases short and J 5 bases short, with 13 bases between.